This TCR beta chain was found in a study of a mutant IDH1 vaccine in newly diagnosed glioma (dated by TCRdb to 2020 to 2023). Broadly, across the study: In the chemotherapy-containing groups, vaccination started alongside temozolomide cycles, whereas in patients who had radiotherapy alone it started 4-6 weeks after radiotherapy. Of the 30 or so patients who were treated, approximately 60% were male and around 40% were female, and the mean age was approximately 40 years. Prior to enrollment, standard therapy consisting of radiotherapy alone, temozolomide alone, or radiochemotherapy with temozolomide had been administered to patients, with the combination being received by most patients. Visit V12 was the week-35 safety follow-up and visit V13 was the week-47 end of study. Peripheral blood was drawn at six visits: V03 (baseline), V05, V07, V10, V12 and V13. For exploratory analyses, some 24 treated patients had longitudinal TCRB deep sequencing done wherever samples were available. Here is what the overall study found, with its caveats: Immune responses induced by the vaccine were seen in 90% to 95% of patients across multiple MHC alleles. Changes in the top peripheral T cell clonotypes picked up by TCRB sequencing did not appear to be linked to pseudoprogression. PBMC samples for TCRB deep sequencing were selected based on availability. The authors stated that sample limitations prevented analyses of patient blood samples from being reproduced.

Concerning this clone: Its specific antigen is unknown. Base quality data are lacking; no much larger clone is found one base away.

This sample's time point label indicates: week 35, safety follow-up. Every vaccine dose consisted of 300 ug of a 20-mer mutant IDH1 peptide in Montanide, administered subcutaneously together with topical imiquimod. Patients were given eight vaccinations, in weeks 1, 3, 5, 7, 11, 15, 19 and 23, which matched visits V03 through V10. Newly diagnosed WHO grade 3 or 4 IDH1-mutant astrocytomas showing loss of nuclear ATRX were present in the donors. The samples were drawn from NOA16, a multicentre, single-arm, open-label phase I trial in Germany that tested a mutant IDH1 peptide vaccine in humans for the first time. Genomic DNA for TCRB sequencing was isolated from EDTA blood with the DNeasy Blood and Tissue Kit. Receptor libraries were prepared by the immunoSEQ multiplex PCR assay. Following the manufacturer's protocol, the hsTCRB Kit was used to amplify rearranged TCR beta chain sequences. An Illumina MiSeq was used to sequence the TCRB libraries. The study's own analysis went as follows. Demultiplexing, trimming and gene mapping were performed with the kit vendor's proprietary platform. TCRdb holds this immuneACCESS table with in-frame rearrangements only. Some clones are missing; in checked studies, unresolved V genes explain under half, and the rest has no known cause. V and J calls and clone size are copied from that table; D and trimming were computed from the DNA. This sample gives 31,000 or so clones in total; around four fifths of them show up just once. The ten most abundant clones make up approximately 10% of the sample.

From a lookup of the germline V gene, CDR1 and CDR2 are SGHRS and YFSETQ. The CDR3, from cysteine to phenylalanine, totals 17 residues. The kept DNA is CDR3 alone, 51 bases in frame from the first base. The V end gives up 2 bases and the J end 5 bases, leaving 15 bases in the junction not matched to a gene. The rearrangement combines TRBV5-1 with TRBJ2-5; TRBD2 matches 7 bases in the middle. The specimen was PBMCs, collected from a glioma patient whose treatment included an IDH1 peptide vaccine. This sequence originates from a woman aged 40 to 50 with glioma. The nucleotide sequence is TGCGCCAGCAGCTTCTCGCCCCCCGGCGGGGGTCTTGAGACCCAGTACTTC. Translated, it reads CASSFSPPGGGLETQYF.